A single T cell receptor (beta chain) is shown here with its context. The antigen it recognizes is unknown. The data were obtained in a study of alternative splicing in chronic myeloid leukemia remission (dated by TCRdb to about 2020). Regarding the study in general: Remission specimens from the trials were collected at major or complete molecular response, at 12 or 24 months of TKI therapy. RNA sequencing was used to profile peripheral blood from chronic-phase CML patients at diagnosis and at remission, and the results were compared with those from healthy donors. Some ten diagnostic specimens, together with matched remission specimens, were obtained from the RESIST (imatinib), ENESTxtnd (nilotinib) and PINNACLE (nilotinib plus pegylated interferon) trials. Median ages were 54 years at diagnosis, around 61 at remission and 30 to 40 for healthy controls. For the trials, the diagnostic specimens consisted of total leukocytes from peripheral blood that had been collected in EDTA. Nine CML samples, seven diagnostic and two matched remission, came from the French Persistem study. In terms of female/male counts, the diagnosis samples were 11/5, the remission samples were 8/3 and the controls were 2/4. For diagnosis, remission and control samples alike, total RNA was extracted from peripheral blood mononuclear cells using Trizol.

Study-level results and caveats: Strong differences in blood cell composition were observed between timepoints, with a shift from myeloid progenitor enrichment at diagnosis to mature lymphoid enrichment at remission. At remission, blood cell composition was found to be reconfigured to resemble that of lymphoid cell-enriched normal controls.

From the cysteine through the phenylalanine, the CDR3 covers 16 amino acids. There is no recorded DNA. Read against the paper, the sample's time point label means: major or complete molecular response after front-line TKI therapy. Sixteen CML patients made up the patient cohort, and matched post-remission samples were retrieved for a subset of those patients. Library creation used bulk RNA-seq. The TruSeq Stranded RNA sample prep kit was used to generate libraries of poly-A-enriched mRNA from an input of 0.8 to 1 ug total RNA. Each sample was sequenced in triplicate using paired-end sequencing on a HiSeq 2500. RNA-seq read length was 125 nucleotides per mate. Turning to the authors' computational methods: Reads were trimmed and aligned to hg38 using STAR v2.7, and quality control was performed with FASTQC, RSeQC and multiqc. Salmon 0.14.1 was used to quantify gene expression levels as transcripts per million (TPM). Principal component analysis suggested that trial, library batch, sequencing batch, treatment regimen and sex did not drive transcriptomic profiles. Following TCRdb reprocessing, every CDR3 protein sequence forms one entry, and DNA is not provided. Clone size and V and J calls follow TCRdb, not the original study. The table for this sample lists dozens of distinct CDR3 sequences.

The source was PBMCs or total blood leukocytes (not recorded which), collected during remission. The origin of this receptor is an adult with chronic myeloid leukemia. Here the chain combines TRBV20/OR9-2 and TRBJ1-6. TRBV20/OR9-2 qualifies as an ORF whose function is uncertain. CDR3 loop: CSALRTDSSYNSPLHF.